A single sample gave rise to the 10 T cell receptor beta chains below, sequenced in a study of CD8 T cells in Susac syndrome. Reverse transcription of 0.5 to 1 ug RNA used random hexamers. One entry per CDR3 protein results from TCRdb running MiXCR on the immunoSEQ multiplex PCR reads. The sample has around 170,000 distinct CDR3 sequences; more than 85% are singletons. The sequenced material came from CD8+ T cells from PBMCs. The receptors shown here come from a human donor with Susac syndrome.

The CDR3 nucleotides read TGTGCCAGCAGTTTGCTAGTGGAATCGAACTATGGCTACACCTTC. Protein: CASSLLVESNYGYTF. The chain links TRBV28 to TRBJ1-2; no firm D call. CDR1 and CDR2 from the germline V gene are MDHEN and SYDVKM. The CDR3 totals 15 residues. V was cut by 3 bases and J by 2 bases, with 13 bases left in between.

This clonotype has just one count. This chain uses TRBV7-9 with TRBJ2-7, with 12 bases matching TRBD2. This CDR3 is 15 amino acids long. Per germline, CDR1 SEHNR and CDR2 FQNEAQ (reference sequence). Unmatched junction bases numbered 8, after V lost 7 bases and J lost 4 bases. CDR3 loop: CASTGTGLAGYEQYF. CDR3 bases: TGTGCCAGCACGGGAACCGGACTAGCGGGGTACGAGCAGTACTTC.

This CDR3 reads CASNLMTGGETQYF. CDR3 DNA sequence: TGTGCCAGCAACTTAATGACAGGGGGGGAGACCCAGTACTTC. The gene calls are TRBV2 and TRBJ2-5, with 9 bases fitting TRBD1. The CDR3 sequence is 14 residues long. Germline lookup yields CDR1 SNHLY and CDR2 FYNNEI. Germline trimming cut 7 bases from V and 5 bases from J; bases unmatched to any gene: 8.

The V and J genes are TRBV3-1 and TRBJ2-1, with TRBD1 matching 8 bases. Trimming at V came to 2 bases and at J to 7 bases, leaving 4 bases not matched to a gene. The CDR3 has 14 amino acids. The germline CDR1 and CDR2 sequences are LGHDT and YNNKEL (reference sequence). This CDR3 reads CASSQPDRANEQFF. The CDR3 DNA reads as TGTGCCAGCAGCCAACCGGACAGGGCAAATGAGCAGTTCTTC.

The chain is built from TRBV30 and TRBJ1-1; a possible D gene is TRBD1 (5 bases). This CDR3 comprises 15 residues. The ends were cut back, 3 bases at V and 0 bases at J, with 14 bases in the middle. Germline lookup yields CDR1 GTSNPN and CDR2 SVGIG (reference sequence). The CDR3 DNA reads TGTGCCTGGAGCTCACCACAGGCCATGAACACTGAAGCTTTCTTT. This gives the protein CAWSSPQAMNTEAFF.

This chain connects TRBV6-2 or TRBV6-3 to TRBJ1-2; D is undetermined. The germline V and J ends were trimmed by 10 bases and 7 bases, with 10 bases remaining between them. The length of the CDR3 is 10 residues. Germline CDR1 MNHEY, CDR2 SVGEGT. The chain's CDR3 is CATSDGGYTF. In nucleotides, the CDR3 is TGTGCCACCTCCGATGGTGGCTACACCTTC.

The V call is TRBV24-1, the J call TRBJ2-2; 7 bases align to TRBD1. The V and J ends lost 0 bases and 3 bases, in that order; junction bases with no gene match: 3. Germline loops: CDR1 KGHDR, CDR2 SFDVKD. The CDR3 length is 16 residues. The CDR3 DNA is TGTGCCACCAGTGATTTGAGACAGGGTCACACCGGGGAGCTGTTTTTT. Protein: CATSDLRQGHTGELFF.

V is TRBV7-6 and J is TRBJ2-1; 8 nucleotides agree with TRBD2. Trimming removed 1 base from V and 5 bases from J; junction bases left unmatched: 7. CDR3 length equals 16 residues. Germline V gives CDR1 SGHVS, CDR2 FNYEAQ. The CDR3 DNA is TGTGCCAGCAGCTTAGTTACTAGCGGAAGAGACAATGAGCAGTTCTTC. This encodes CASSLVTSGRDNEQFF.

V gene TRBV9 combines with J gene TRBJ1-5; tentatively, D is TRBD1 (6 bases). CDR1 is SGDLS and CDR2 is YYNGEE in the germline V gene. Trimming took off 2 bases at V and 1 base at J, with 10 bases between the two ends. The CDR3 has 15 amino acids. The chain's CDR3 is CASSVSGASNQPQHF. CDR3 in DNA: TGTGCCAGCAGCGTCTCAGGGGCGAGCAATCAGCCCCAGCATTTT.

The CDR3 DNA follows: TGCAGTGCTAGAGATCCCCTAGCTTTATCCTACAATGAGCAGTTCTTC. It translates to CSARDPLALSYNEQFF. The V and J genes are TRBV20-1 and TRBJ2-1; maybe TRBD2 (5 bases). V lost 0 bases and J lost 1, with 13 bases in between. The germline CDR1 and CDR2 sequences are DFQATT and SNEGSKA (reference sequence). The CDR3 consists of 16 residues.